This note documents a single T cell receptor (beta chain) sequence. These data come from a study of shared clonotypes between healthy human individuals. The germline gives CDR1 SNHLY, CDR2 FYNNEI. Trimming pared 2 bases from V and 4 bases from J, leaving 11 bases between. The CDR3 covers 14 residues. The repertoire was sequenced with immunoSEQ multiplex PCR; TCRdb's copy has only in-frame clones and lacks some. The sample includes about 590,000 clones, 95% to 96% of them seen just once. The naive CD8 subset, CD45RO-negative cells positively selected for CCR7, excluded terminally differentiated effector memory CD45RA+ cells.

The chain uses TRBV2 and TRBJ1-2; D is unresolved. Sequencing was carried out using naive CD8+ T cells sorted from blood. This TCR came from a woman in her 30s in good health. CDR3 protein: CASSERSDLYGYTF. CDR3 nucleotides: TGTGCCAGCAGTGAAAGGTCAGATCTCTATGGCTACACCTTC.